This T cell receptor beta chain was retrieved from a study of post-analysis software for immune sequencing data. Study context: The cohort encompassed relapsing-remitting, secondary progressive and progressive-relapsing multiple sclerosis disease courses.

There are a few counts of this clonotype. Tagging with unique molecular identifiers was a feature of the TCR beta cDNA libraries. TCRdb recomputed calls from the PCR reads with MiXCR, one row per CDR3 protein. The table records 650,000 to 850,000 distinct CDR3 sequences, 46% of them present only once. This receptor was taken from a girl aged 5-17 years with multiple sclerosis. Sample: blood.

As DNA, the CDR3 is TGTGCCAGCAGCCACGGGAATAGCAATCAGCCCCAGCATTTT. This translates into CASSHGNSNQPQHF. The rearrangement joins TRBV7-9 to TRBJ1-5; D gene unclear. CDR1 is SEHNR and CDR2 is FQNEAQ in the germline V gene (reference sequence). The CDR3 is made up of 14 amino acids. Trimming took 5 bases from V and 0 from J, leaving 8 bases between them. Supplemented by reference TRBV7-9 and TRBJ1-5, the full variable domain reads DTGVSQNPRHKITKRGQNVTFRCDPISEHNRLYWYRQTLGQGPEFLTYFQNEAQLEKSRLLSDRFSAERPKGSFSTLEIQRTEQGDSAMYLCASSHGNSNQPQHFGDGTRLSIL.